A selection of T cell receptor beta chains follows, all from one sample in a study of OX40 agonist ivuxolimab in advanced cancers. Sequenced by immunoSEQ multiplex PCR; TCRdb stores in-frame clones only, minus some. The data contain about 28,000 clones, approximately 90% of them singletons. The sample consisted of CD4+ or CD8+ T cells sorted from blood, taken in a trial of the OX40 agonist ivuxolimab. All receptors come from an adult with an advanced solid tumor such as melanoma, head and neck, liver or kidney cancer. CDR3s include the opening cysteine and the closing phenylalanine or tryptophan. The D gene is left open where the match is weak. For some rows the clone size is stated as once, few or many, or as a class when expanded; others skip it.

v_gene	abundance	j_gene	d_gene	CDR3aa	CDR3nt
TRBV19	NA	TRBJ1-2	TRBD1	CASSIDRGPNYGYTF	TGTGCCAGTAGTATCGACAGGGGGCCTAACTATGGCTACACCTTC
TRBV13	once	TRBJ2-7	NA	CASSPEGSSYEQYF	TGTGCCAGCAGCCCCGAGGGTAGCTCCTACGAGCAGTACTTC
TRBV28	NA	TRBJ1-1	NA	CASSFGDSLEAFF	TGTGCCAGCAGTTTCGGTGACAGCCTTGAAGCTTTCTTT
TRBV9	NA	TRBJ1-4	NA	CASSPQYWADEKLFF	TGTGCCAGCAGCCCGCAGTACTGGGCAGATGAAAAACTGTTTTTT
TRBV30	NA	TRBJ2-7	NA	CAWSEGFGSYEQYF	TGTGCCTGGAGTGAGGGTTTCGGGTCCTACGAGCAGTACTTC
TRBV28	NA	TRBJ2-7	NA	CASSLGRDEQYF	TGTGCCAGCAGTTTAGGCAGGGACGAGCAGTACTTC
TRBV6-6	NA	TRBJ2-7	TRBD1	CASSSPQGARHF	TGTGCCAGCAGTTCGCCGCAGGGGGCCAGACACTTC
TRBV27	once	TRBJ2-1	NA	CASSFSKESSYNEQFF	TGTGCCAGCAGTTTTAGTAAGGAGAGCTCCTACAATGAGCAGTTCTTC
TRBV27	NA	TRBJ1-1	NA	CASSLSLRTEAFF	TGTGCCAGCAGTTTATCGCTCCGTACTGAAGCTTTCTTT
TRBV18	NA	TRBJ2-1	NA	CASSPVTSSYNEQFF	TGTGCCAGCTCACCCGTGACTAGCTCCTACAATGAGCAGTTCTTC
TRBV19	NA	TRBJ1-4	NA	CASSARLGATNEKLFF	TGTGCCAGTAGTGCACGTCTGGGGGCAACTAATGAAAAACTGTTTTTT
TRBV5-5	NA	TRBJ1-4	NA	CASSLVSFTNEKLFF	TGTGCCAGCAGCTTGGTTAGTTTTACTAATGAAAAACTGTTTTTT
TRBV27	NA	TRBJ2-1	NA	CASSLPYNEQFF	TGTGCCAGCAGTTTGCCCTACAATGAGCAGTTCTTC
TRBV5-5	NA	TRBJ2-4	NA	CASSPGPTLAKNIQYF	TGTGCCAGCAGCCCAGGACCGACCCTAGCCAAAAACATTCAGTACTTC
TRBV7-7	NA	TRBJ1-1	NA	CASSAYSGTEAFF	TGTGCCAGCAGCGCCTACTCCGGGACAGAAGCTTTCTTT
TRBV7-9	once	TRBJ2-7	NA	CASSLGDYEQYF	TGTGCCAGCAGCTTAGGAGACTACGAGCAGTACTTC
TRBV7-2	NA	TRBJ2-7	NA	CASSYRVRGYEQYF	TGTGCCAGCAGTTACAGGGTTAGGGGGTACGAGCAGTACTTC
TRBV7-9	once	TRBJ2-1	TRBD1	CASSLGQGEDNEQFF	TGTGCCAGCAGCCTCGGACAGGGGGAGGACAATGAGCAGTTCTTC
TRBV7-2	NA	TRBJ2-1	TRBD2	CASRATGGSSYNEQFF	TGTGCCAGCAGGGCCACGGGGGGGAGCTCCTACAATGAGCAGTTCTTC
TRBV5-6	NA	TRBJ2-5	NA	CASSLWWETGETQYF	TGTGCCAGCAGCTTGTGGTGGGAAACGGGAGAGACCCAGTACTTC
TRBV20-1	NA	TRBJ1-1	NA	CSPPGAFF	TGCAGCCCGCCGGGGGCTTTCTTT
TRBV28	NA	TRBJ1-2	TRBD1	CASSLDRVYGYTF	TGTGCCAGCAGTCTAGACAGGGTATATGGCTACACCTTC
TRBV19	NA	TRBJ2-1	NA	CASSRRSSYNEQFF	TGTGCCAGTAGCAGGCGGAGCTCCTACAATGAGCAGTTCTTC
TRBV28	NA	TRBJ1-1	NA	CASSLPQGNTEAFF	TGTGCCAGCAGTTTACCACAGGGAAACACTGAAGCTTTCTTT
TRBV4-3	NA	TRBJ2-1	TRBD2	CASSQAGLAGVRNEQFF	TGCGCCAGCAGCCAAGCGGGACTAGCGGGAGTTCGCAATGAGCAGTTCTTC
TRBV28	NA	TRBJ2-7	NA	CASSPGAESSYEQYF	TGTGCCAGCAGCCCAGGGGCGGAGAGCTCCTACGAGCAGTACTTC
TRBV5-6	NA	TRBJ2-3	TRBD1	CASSPPLDRGLLTDTQYF	TGTGCCAGCAGCCCACCCTTAGACAGGGGGCTTCTCACAGATACGCAGTATTTT
TRBV30	NA	TRBJ2-1	NA	CAWSVLGNEQFF	TGTGCCTGGAGTGTCTTAGGCAATGAGCAGTTCTTC
TRBV4-2	NA	TRBJ1-1	NA	CASSPMQGVYTEAFF	TGTGCCAGCAGCCCCATGCAGGGCGTGTACACTGAAGCTTTCTTT
TRBV5-4	NA	TRBJ1-1	NA	CASSLAGAGTEAFF	TGTGCCAGCAGCTTGGCCGGGGCGGGCACTGAAGCTTTCTTT
TRBV18	once	TRBJ2-5	NA	CASSPRADSQYF	TGTGCCAGCTCACCACGGGCGGACAGCCAGTACTTC
TRBV5-1	NA	TRBJ1-5	NA	CASSLYGPADQPQHF	TGCGCCAGCAGCTTGTACGGACCGGCCGATCAGCCCCAGCATTTT
TRBV7-6	NA	TRBJ2-7	NA	CASSSGDGPYEQYF	TGTGCCAGCAGCTCGGGGGACGGACCCTACGAGCAGTACTTC
TRBV19	NA	TRBJ1-2	NA	CASSMGQDDYGYTF	TGTGCCAGTAGTATGGGGCAGGATGACTATGGCTACACCTTC
TRBV11-3	once	TRBJ2-1	NA	CASSFPPSGQNEQFF	TGTGCCAGCAGCTTCCCCCCGAGTGGTCAGAATGAGCAGTTCTTC
TRBV5-5	NA	TRBJ2-7	NA	CASSHHSSYEQYF	TGTGCCAGCAGCCACCATAGCTCCTACGAGCAGTACTTC
TRBV30	NA	TRBJ1-1	NA	CAWSPQGFMNTEAFF	TGTGCCTGGAGTCCGCAGGGTTTCATGAACACTGAAGCTTTCTTT
TRBV27	NA	TRBJ2-1	TRBD2	CASSTAAGGGNEQFF	TGTGCCAGCAGTACGGCCGCGGGAGGAGGCAATGAGCAGTTCTTC
TRBV14	NA	TRBJ2-7	NA	CASSQGAYEQYF	TGTGCCAGCAGCCAAGGAGCCTACGAGCAGTACTTC
TRBV19	once	TRBJ2-7	TRBD1	CASTPGQGAYEQYF	TGTGCCAGCACGCCGGGACAGGGGGCCTACGAGCAGTACTTC
TRBV28	NA	TRBJ2-2	TRBD2	CASTGLAYTGELFF	TGTGCCAGCACCGGACTAGCGTACACCGGGGAGCTGTTTTTT
TRBV27	NA	TRBJ2-7	NA	CASSLGQNNIYEQYF	TGTGCCAGCAGTCTAGGACAGAATAACATCTACGAGCAGTACTTC
TRBV28	NA	TRBJ2-7	TRBD2	CASSPLGLANPYEQYF	TGTGCCAGCAGTCCACTAGGACTAGCTAATCCCTACGAGCAGTACTTC
TRBV10-3	NA	TRBJ1-5	NA	CAISPAVGGNQPQHF	TGTGCCATCAGCCCCGCGGTTGGGGGGAATCAGCCCCAGCATTTT
TRBV5-1	NA	TRBJ2-7	NA	CASSTSTDSYEQYF	TGCGCCAGCAGCACCTCGACGGATTCCTACGAGCAGTACTTC
TRBV4-1	NA	TRBJ2-7	TRBD2	CASSQVASGGLFSYEQYF	TGCGCCAGCAGCCAAGTCGCTAGCGGGGGCCTTTTCTCCTACGAGCAGTACTTC
TRBV30	once	TRBJ2-5	NA	CAWSRLGTPRAQYF	TGTGCCTGGAGTAGGCTGGGGACGCCGAGGGCCCAGTACTTC
TRBV6-6	NA	TRBJ1-2	TRBD1	CASSPKDRARYGYTF	TGTGCCAGCAGTCCCAAGGACAGGGCCCGCTATGGCTACACCTTC
TRBV27	NA	TRBJ2-2	NA	CASSFIRSGEAGELFF	TGTGCCAGCAGTTTCATCCGATCAGGGGAGGCCGGGGAGCTGTTTTTT
TRBV5-6	NA	TRBJ2-5	NA	CASSLLGTQETQYF	TGTGCCAGCAGCTTGTTAGGGACCCAAGAGACCCAGTACTTC
TRBV13	NA	TRBJ1-1	NA	CASTPGWTEAFF	TGTGCCAGCACCCCGGGGTGGACTGAAGCTTTCTTT
TRBV20-1	NA	TRBJ2-1	NA	CSARDSGEQFF	TGCAGTGCTAGAGACAGCGGTGAGCAGTTCTTC
TRBV13	NA	TRBJ1-1	TRBD1	CASSLREGQVEAFF	TGTGCCAGCAGCCTAAGGGAAGGACAGGTAGAAGCTTTCTTT